This T cell receptor (beta chain) was documented in a study of T-cell reconstitution after alpha-beta-depleted transplantation in children (dated by TCRdb to about 2016). Turning to the overall study: T-cell immune reconstitution after TCRalphabeta/CD19-depleted allogeneic hematopoietic cell transplantation in children was quantitatively tracked in the study by means of TCR repertoire profiling. General conclusions and limits of the study: About two months after transplant, the apparently early recovery of alphabetaT-cell counts reportedly depended on just several hundred clones that had expanded rapidly and came from non-depleted graft cells. The high TCRbeta diversity at day 60 in some patients was ascribed to recipient T cells and intrathymic progenitors that had survived conditioning. Hyperexpanded clone frequencies declined over subsequent months; after one year, T-cell counts and TCRbeta diversity were mostly attributed to newly produced T cells.

According to the study, the label for this sample's treatment or condition signals: allogeneic hematopoietic cell transplantation with graft depleted of TCRalphabeta T cells and CD19 B cells. The transplant recipients were children given TCRalphabeta/CD19-depleted allogeneic hematopoietic cell grafts. In regard to this clonotype: The target of this receptor is not known. The input lacks base qualities; no much larger clone sits a single base away.

Library method: PCR. This sample was sequenced with an Illumina HiSeq 2500. Molecular barcoding was employed in the preparation of TCR libraries, with unique molecular identifiers being used to normalize TCRbeta repertoire quantification. The public reads were reprocessed in TCRdb via fastp at Q25 and MiXCR, keeping in-frame beta chains. Rows are unified per CDR3 protein, each entry keeping the most common DNA and genes. The sample has roughly 790,000 distinct CDR3 sequences on record, less than 20% of them singletons. The ten largest clones add up to about 4.6% of the sample. CDR1 and CDR2, looked up from the germline V gene, are SGHAT and FQNNGV. Cut back by 4 bases and 1 base, the V and J ends lie 18 bases apart. The CDR3 goes from the cysteine to the phenylalanine over 17 residues. Of all the DNA, just the CDR3 is kept, 51 bases in frame from base 1.

Source: PBMCs, mostly from graft donor cells, taken 360 days after TCRalphabeta/CD19-depleted stem cell transplant. This sequence uses TRBV11-2 and TRBJ2-3; no D segment can be confidently identified. The source is a male patient aged 10 to 17 who had a stem cell transplant for acute lymphoblastic leukemia, so the T cells may come from the graft donor. The CDR3 reads as follows: CASSSSRPRSRTDTQYF. The sequenced DNA is TGTGCCAGCAGCTCGTCGCGACCTCGCAGCCGCACAGATACGCAGTATTTT.